These T cell receptor delta chains were read from a single sample in a study of TRDV2 sequences in healthy donors. TCRdb re-called the PCR reads through CATT. The table lists some 980 delta-chain clones, 61% of them singletons. Source material: Vd2+ gamma-delta T cells from blood. Receptors originate from a human donor in good health. Each CDR3 is given with its conserved first and last residue.

TRDV2	TRDJ1	CACDDLQSGGYATTDKLIF
TRDV2	TRDJ1	CACGTLVGGGYETDKLIF
TRDV2	TRDJ3	CACDHLLGDTLLAEDSWDTRQMFF
TRDV2	TRDJ1	CACDTVGYHTDKLIF
TRDV2	TRDJ1	CACDSLGDTDKLIF
TRDV2	TRDJ1	CACDTLMGDTLGFTDKLIF
TRDV2	TRDJ1	CACDTVGGLGDTGEVLIF
TRDV2	TRDJ1	CACDFVSTGGSSDKLIF
TRDV2	TRDJ1	CACDTVGALPYTDKLIF
TRDV2	TRDJ1	CACDNLLSPIPEGKLIF
TRDV2	TRDJ1	CACDSLLLLGGTDTDKLIF
TRDV2	TRDJ3	CACDTAWGKDSWDTRQMFF
TRDV2	TRDJ1	CACDTVGTPYHAGGYANYTDKLIF
TRDV2	TRDJ1	CACDTLPTGGSTDKLIF
TRDV2	TRDJ3	CACDTPPTYTGGYAGASWDTRQMFF
TRDV2	TRDJ1	CACDVIPSELGDTSTDKLIF
TRDV2	TRDJ3	CACDTLLGDQGSSWDPRQMFF
TRDV2	TRDJ3	CACDTLRAVTSWDTRQMFF
TRDV2	TRDJ1	CACDTVLGDAYTDKLIF
TRDV2	TRDJ3	CACDTASRGTWDTRQMFF
TRDV2	TRDJ1	CACDLLTGGYARGTDKLIF
TRDV2	TRDJ1	CACDAVLGAPYTDKLIF
TRDV2	TRDJ1	CACFSLTGENAYTDKLIF
TRDV2	TRDJ1	CACDTILGDTRETDKLIF
TRDV2	TRDJ1	CACDALLADTDKLIF
TRDV2	TRDJ1	CACDKLELGVTGDKLIF
TRDV2	TRDJ1	CACDTLLGDLDKLIF
TRDV2	TRDJ1	CACDPLGGSDKLIF
TRDV2	TRDJ1	CACDPVLGTAPTDKLIF
TRDV2	TRDJ1	CACDLLGDYADKLIF